What follows are 6 T cell receptor beta chains derived from one specimen sequenced in a study of ipilimumab plus nivolumab after autologous stem cell transplantation. Generated by immunoSEQ multiplex PCR, the TCRdb table keeps only in-frame clones and is missing some. This sample yields over 75,000 clones, of which more than 80% are seen a single time; approximately 2.2% belongs to the top ten. The sample in question was PBMCs, obtained in a trial of ipilimumab plus nivolumab as post-transplant consolidation. The source of these receptors is a male donor with diffuse large B-cell lymphoma.

This clone was seen just once. Mismatch with germline at one junction end may stem from a read error. The CDR3 DNA reads as TGTGCCAGCAGCTTAATACTGTCTGGGAACACCATATATTTT. Translation: CASSLILSGNTIYF. This chain uses TRBV7-9 with TRBJ1-3; D unresolved. From germline, CDR1 is SEHNR and CDR2 FQNEAQ (reference sequence). CDR3 size: 14 residues.

The chain carries TRBV5-5 and TRBJ2-5, with D perhaps TRBD1 (6 bases). CDR1 is SGHKS and CDR2 is YYEKEE in the germline V gene (reference sequence). V was clipped by 3 bases and J by 2 bases, with 11 bases between them. The CDR3 length is 14 residues. The CDR3, as DNA: TGTGCCAGCAGCTCACAGGGTAATCAAGAGACCCAGTACTTC. Protein: CASSSQGNQETQYF.

The count of this clone is one. V usage is TRBV19 and J usage is TRBJ2-7; D is possibly TRBD1 (6 bases). The length of the CDR3 is 14 residues. Germline V lookup: CDR1 LNHDA, CDR2 SQIVND (reference sequence). Between the trimmed V and J ends, which lost 6 bases and 1 base, there was a span of 13 bases. CDR3 sequence: CASSVGGPSYEQYF. Written as DNA, the CDR3 is TGTGCCAGTAGCGTAGGGGGACCTTCCTACGAGCAGTACTTC.

J is TRBJ2-5 and V is TRBV4-1; no firm D call. This CDR3 comprises 14 residues. Trimming removed 4 bases from V and 4 bases from J, with 13 bases in between. CDR1 MGHRA and CDR2 YSYEKL come from the germline V gene. CDR3 protein: CASSPADGSETQYF. The CDR3 nucleotides are TGCGCCAGCAGCCCGGCGGACGGGTCAGAGACCCAGTACTTC.

This clone was seen a single time. J is TRBJ1-5 and V is TRBV19; possible D gene TRBD1, 5 bases. The length of the CDR3 is 20 residues. The germline V gene encodes CDR1 LNHDA and CDR2 SQIVND (reference sequence). Deletions cut 0 bases from V and 4 bases from J, with 25 bases between. This CDR3 is CASSIDFRPAEGRPNQPQHF. The DNA for the CDR3 is TGTGCCAGTAGTATAGATTTTCGCCCAGCCGAGGGACGGCCGAATCAGCCCCAGCATTTT.

This clone was seen only a few times. The V call is TRBV5-1, the J call TRBJ1-2; the match to TRBD1 covers 7 bases. With 3 bases clipped from V and 6 bases from J, the junction kept 2 bases outside the gene matches. Germline CDR1 reads SGHRS; CDR2 reads YFSETQ. CDR3 length: 12 residues. This CDR3 reads CASSYDRDGYTF. The CDR3 DNA sequence: TGCGCCAGCAGCTACGACAGGGATGGCTACACCTTC.